A selection of T cell receptor beta chains follows, all from one sample in a study of blood T cell repertoires in COVID-19. Assay: immunoSEQ multiplex PCR; the TCRdb copy retains only in-frame clones and omits some. The table shows approximately 300,000 clones, with approximately 89% occurring only once. Sequenced sample: PBMCs or T cells enriched from blood (not recorded which). These receptors originate from a woman in her twenties or thirties who had recovered from COVID-19. CDR3s include the opening cysteine and the closing phenylalanine or tryptophan. D genes are given only for firm matches. Size is stated for part of the rows, as once, few or many counts, or as a class when the clone is expanded.

V gene	J gene	clone size	D gene	CDR3 DNA	CDR3 protein
TRBV30	TRBJ1-6	once	TRBD1	TGTGCCTGGAGTGGCCTAAACCCGGGACAGGGAATGAATAATTCACCCCTCCACTTT	CAWSGLNPGQGMNNSPLHF
TRBV19	TRBJ2-7	NA	TRBD1	TGTGCCAGTAGTATCCAGGGGGCGGCCTACGAGCAGTACTTC	CASSIQGAAYEQYF
TRBV19	TRBJ2-3	NA	NA	TGTGCCAGTAGCGAACAGGGCAACCCCACAGATACGCAGTATTTT	CASSEQGNPTDTQYF
TRBV2	TRBJ2-7	NA	NA	TGTGCCAGCAGTGAAGGCCTCTACTACGAGCAGTACTTC	CASSEGLYYEQYF
TRBV3-1/TRBV3-2	TRBJ1-4	once	NA	TGTGCCAGCAGCCTGGGCCGTCTTGAAAAACTGTTTTTT	CASSLGRLEKLFF
TRBV15	TRBJ1-1	NA	TRBD1	TGTGCCACCAGCAGAGATGACAGGGAATACACTGAAGCTTTCTTT	CATSRDDREYTEAFF
TRBV6-4	TRBJ2-2	NA	TRBD1	TGTGCCTCACAACAGGGGGCGGCCGGGGAGCTGTTTTTT	CASQQGAAGELFF
TRBV19	TRBJ1-5	NA	NA	TGTGCCGTTTCCCTCGGGGGTGGCAATCAGCCCCAGCATTTT	CAVSLGGGNQPQHF
TRBV4-2	TRBJ1-1	NA	NA	TGTGCCAGCAGCCAAGATCGGGGAATGTGGATGATGGCTGAAGCTTTCTTT	CASSQDRGMWMMAEAFF
TRBV11-2	TRBJ2-3	NA	TRBD2	TGTGCCAGCAGCACCCCCGGGACTAGCGGGGGACCCGGCACAGATACGCAGTATTTT	CASSTPGTSGGPGTDTQYF
TRBV3-1/TRBV3-2	TRBJ1-2	few	TRBD1	TGTGCCAGCAGCCAGGACGGACAGGGCTATGGCTACACCTTC	CASSQDGQGYGYTF
TRBV2	TRBJ2-2	NA	TRBD1	TGTGCCAGCAGTGAGAACAGGGGGTATACCGGGGAGCTGTTTTTT	CASSENRGYTGELFF
TRBV6-6	TRBJ1-3	few	NA	TGTGCCAGCAGTCCCACCTCGACGGCGTTAGGGAGAGGAAACACCATATATTTT	CASSPTSTALGRGNTIYF
TRBV5-6	TRBJ1-1	NA	NA	TGTGCCAGCAGCCGAACTTGGGGGGACACTGAAGCTTTCTTT	CASSRTWGDTEAFF
TRBV12-3/TRBV12-4	TRBJ1-1	NA	NA	TGTGCCAGCAGTCCCGACAGTTACACTGAAGCTTTCTTT	CASSPDSYTEAFF
TRBV7-9	TRBJ1-2	NA	TRBD1	TGTGCCAGCAGCTACGGACAGGCTTTATATGGCTACACCTTC	CASSYGQALYGYTF
TRBV15	TRBJ1-3	NA	NA	TGTGCCACCAGCCTAGGGGTAGAGCCTGGAAACACCATATATTTT	CATSLGVEPGNTIYF
TRBV2	TRBJ2-2	NA	NA	TGTGCCAGCAGTGTCGGTAGGAGGGGCACCGGGGAGCTGTTTTTT	CASSVGRRGTGELFF
TRBV5-1	TRBJ1-1	NA	NA	TGCGCCAGCAGCTTGAGGGAGGGCGGCACTGAAGCTTTCTTT	CASSLREGGTEAFF
TRBV6-2/TRBV6-3	TRBJ2-5	NA	TRBD2	TGTGCCAGCAGTTCAACCGGGGGGGAGAGAACCCAGTACTTC	CASSSTGGERTQYF
TRBV14	TRBJ2-3	NA	NA	TGTGCCAGCAGCCAGTTACAGGGAACAGATACGCAGTATTTT	CASSQLQGTDTQYF
TRBV18	TRBJ2-5	NA	NA	TGTGCCAGCTCCCCTTCGGGAAAAGAGACCCAGTACTTC	CASSPSGKETQYF
TRBV7-9	TRBJ1-2	NA	NA	TGTGCCAGCAGCTTAGGGTGGGCTGACTATGGCTACACCTTC	CASSLGWADYGYTF
TRBV2	TRBJ1-1	NA	TRBD1	TGTGCCAGCAGTCCCGACAGGGACAACACTGAAGCTTTCTTT	CASSPDRDNTEAFF